This T cell receptor (beta chain) is from a study of blood T cell repertoires in COVID-19. Germline CDR1 reads SGHAT; CDR2 reads FQNNGV. CDR3 size: 16 residues. With respect to this clone: A junction end diverges from the germline sequence, so it may reflect a read error.

Measured with immunoSEQ multiplex PCR; TCRdb has only the in-frame clones, and not every one. The profile covers around 330,000 clones, with 90% appearing a single time and 2% to 3% taken by the ten largest. In assigning cohorts, the study relied on participant-reported clinical history. Sequenced material: PBMCs or T cells enriched from blood (not recorded which). This receptor was identified in a man aged 55 to 70 who had recovered from COVID-19. The chain recombines TRBV11-2 with TRBJ2-1; 7 nucleotides line up with TRBD2. The CDR3 protein is CASSPGAGNSYNGQFF. As DNA, the CDR3 is TGTGCCAGCAGCCCCGGAGCGGGGAACTCCTACAATGGGCAGTTCTTC.